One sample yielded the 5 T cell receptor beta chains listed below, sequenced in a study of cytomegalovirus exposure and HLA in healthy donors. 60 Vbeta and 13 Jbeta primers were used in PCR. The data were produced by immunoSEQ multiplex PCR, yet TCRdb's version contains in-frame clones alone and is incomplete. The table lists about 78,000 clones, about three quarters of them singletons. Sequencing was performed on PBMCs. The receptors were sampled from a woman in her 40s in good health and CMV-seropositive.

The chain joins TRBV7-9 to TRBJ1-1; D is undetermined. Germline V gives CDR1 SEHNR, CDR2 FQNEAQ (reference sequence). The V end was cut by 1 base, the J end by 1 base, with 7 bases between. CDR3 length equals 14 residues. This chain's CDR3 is CASSLVEPNTEAFF. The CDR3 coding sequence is TGTGCCAGCAGCTTAGTGGAGCCGAACACTGAAGCTTTCTTT.

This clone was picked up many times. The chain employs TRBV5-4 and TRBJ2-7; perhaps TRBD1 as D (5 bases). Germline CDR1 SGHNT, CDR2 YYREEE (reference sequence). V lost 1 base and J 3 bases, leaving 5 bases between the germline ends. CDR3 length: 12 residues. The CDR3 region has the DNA TGTGCCAGCAGCTTGAGGGGCTACGAGCAGTACTTC. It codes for CASSLRGYEQYF.

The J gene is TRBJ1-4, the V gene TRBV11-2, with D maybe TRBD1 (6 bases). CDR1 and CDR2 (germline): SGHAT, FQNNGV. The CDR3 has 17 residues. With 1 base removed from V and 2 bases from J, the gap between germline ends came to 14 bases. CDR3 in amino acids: CASSLVAPTGTNEKLFF. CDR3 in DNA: TGTGCCAGCAGCTTAGTGGCACCGACAGGCACTAATGAAAAACTGTTTTTT. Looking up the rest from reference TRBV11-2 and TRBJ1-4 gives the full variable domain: EAGVAQSPRYKIIEKRQSVAFWCNPISGHATLYWYQQILGQGPKLLIQFQNNGVVDDSQLPKDRFSAERLKGVDSTLKIQPAKLEDSAVYLCASSLVAPTGTNEKLFFGSGTQLSVL.

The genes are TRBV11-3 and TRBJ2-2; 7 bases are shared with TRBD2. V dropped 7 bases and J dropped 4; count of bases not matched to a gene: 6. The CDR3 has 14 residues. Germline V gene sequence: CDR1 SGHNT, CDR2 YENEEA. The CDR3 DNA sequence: TGTGCCAGCACGCGGGAGATGGCCACCGGGGAGCTGTTTTTT. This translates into CASTREMATGELFF.

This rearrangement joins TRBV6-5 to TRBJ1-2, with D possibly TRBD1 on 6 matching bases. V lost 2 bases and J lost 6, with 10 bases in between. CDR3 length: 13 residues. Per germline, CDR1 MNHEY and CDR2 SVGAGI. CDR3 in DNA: TGTGCCAGCAGTTACCAGGGGTCAAATGGCTACACCTTC. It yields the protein CASSYQGSNGYTF.